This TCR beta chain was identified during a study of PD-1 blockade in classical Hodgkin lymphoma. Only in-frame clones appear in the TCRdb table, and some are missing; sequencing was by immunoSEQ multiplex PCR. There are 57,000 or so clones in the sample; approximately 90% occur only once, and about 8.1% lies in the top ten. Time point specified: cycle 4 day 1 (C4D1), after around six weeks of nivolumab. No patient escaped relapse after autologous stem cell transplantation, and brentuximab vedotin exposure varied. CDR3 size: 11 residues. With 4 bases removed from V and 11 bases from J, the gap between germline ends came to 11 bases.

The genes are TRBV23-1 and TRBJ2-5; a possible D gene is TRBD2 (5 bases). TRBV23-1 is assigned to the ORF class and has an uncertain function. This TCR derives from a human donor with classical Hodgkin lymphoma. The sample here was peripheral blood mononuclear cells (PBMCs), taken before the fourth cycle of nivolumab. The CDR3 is CASSLPEEQYF. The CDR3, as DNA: TGCGCCAGCAGTCTTCCGGAGGAGCAGTACTTC.